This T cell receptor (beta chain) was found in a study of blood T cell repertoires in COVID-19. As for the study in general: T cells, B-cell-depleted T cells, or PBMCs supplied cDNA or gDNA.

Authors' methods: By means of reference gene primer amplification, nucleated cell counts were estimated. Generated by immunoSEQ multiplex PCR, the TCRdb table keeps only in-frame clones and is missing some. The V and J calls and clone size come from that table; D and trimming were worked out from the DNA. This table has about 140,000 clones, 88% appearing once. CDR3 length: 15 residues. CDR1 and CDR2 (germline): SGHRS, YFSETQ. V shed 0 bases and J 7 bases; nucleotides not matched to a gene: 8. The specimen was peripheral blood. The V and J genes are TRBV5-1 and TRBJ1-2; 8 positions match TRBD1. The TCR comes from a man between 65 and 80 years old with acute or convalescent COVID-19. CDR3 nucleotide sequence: TGCGCCAGCAGCTTGGGGGCAGGGGGCACGTCTGGCTACACCTTC. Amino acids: CASSLGAGGTSGYTF.